This T cell receptor (beta chain) emerged from a study of shared clonotypes between healthy human individuals. Study-level findings and limits: How much donors shared clonotypes was expected to be affected by sequencing depth. Naive CD4 clonotypes overlapped across a handful of donors at roughly 4.5%.

Germline CDR1 reads LNHDA; CDR2 reads SQIVND (reference sequence). This CDR3 region has 15 residues. The V and J ends lost 7 bases and 1 base, in that order; junction bases with no gene match: 8. Researchers ran the assay at a deep level. Profiling relied on immunoSEQ multiplex PCR, and the TCRdb table lists in-frame clones only, not all of them. Seen here are 2,500,000 or so clones, under 95% observed once, and the top ten hold around 0.4%. About this clone: Its antigen remains unknown.

This chain joins TRBV19 and TRBJ1-1, with 8 positions matching TRBD1. The clonotype comes from a man aged 18-30 years in good health. Some clones in this sample may be carry-over from other donors' samples. The sample taken for sequencing was naive CD4+ T cells from PBMCs. As for subset: CD45RA+ positively selected. The CDR3: CASNTGGMANTEAFF. CDR3 nucleotide sequence: TGTGCCAGTAATACAGGGGGTATGGCGAACACTGAAGCTTTCTTT.